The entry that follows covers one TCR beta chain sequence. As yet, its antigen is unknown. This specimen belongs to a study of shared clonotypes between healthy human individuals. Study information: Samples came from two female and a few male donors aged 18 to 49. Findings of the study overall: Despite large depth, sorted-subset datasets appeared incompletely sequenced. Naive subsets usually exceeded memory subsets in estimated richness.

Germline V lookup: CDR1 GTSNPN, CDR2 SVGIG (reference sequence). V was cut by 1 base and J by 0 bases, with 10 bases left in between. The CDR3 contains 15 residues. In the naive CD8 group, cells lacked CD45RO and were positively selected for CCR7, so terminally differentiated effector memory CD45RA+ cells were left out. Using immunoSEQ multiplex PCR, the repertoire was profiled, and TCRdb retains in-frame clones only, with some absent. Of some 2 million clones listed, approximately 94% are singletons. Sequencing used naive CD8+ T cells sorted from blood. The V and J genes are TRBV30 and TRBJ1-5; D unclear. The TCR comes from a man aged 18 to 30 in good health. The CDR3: CAWSGLGYSNQPQHF. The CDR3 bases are TGTGCCTGGAGTGGTTTAGGTTATAGCAATCAGCCCCAGCATTTT. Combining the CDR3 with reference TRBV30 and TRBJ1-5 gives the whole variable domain SQTIHQWPATLVQPVGSPLSLECTVEGTSNPNLYWYRQAAGRGLQLLFYSVGIGQISSEVPQNLSASRPQDRQFILSSKKLLLSDSGFYLCAWSGLGYSNQPQHFGDGTRLSIL.